A single T cell receptor beta chain is shown here with its context. Its antigen is as yet unknown. TCRbeta libraries were built with three rounds of nested PCR, modified from ARM-PCR. TCRdb independently ran MiXCR on the multiplex PCR reads; one entry per CDR3 protein. This table holds some 97,000 distinct CDR3 sequences, more than 55% found once. This sample is part of a study of tumor and adjacent non-tumor tissue in lung cancer. Turning to the study itself: Patients comprised about a dozen adenocarcinoma, 2 squamous cell carcinoma and 1 small cell lung cancer. Samples averaged approximately 3.9 million productive TCRbeta reads each.

The CDR3 extends over 9 amino acids. This sample's RNA came from whole unsorted tissue. This non-tumor lung sample came from over 3 cm beyond the tumor edge. The study, taken as a whole, reports: In normal lung, the top 100 clones were significantly more dominant than in tumor. Tumor TCR diversity, when higher, was linked to shorter survival.

The sequence was collected from a man aged 25 to 40 with non-small cell lung cancer. The rearrangement joins TRBV12-2 to TRBJ2-3. TRBV12-2 is designated a pseudogene. The material sequenced was distant non-tumor lung tissue. Written as DNA, the CDR3 is TGTGCATGGGCAGATACGCAGTATTTT. It encodes CAWADTQYF.